This T cell receptor (beta chain) came from a study of cytomegalovirus exposure and HLA in healthy donors. PCR involved 60 Vbeta and 13 Jbeta primers. The assay was immunoSEQ multiplex PCR, and TCRdb's table has in-frame clones only and misses some. The sample consists of 150,000 to 180,000 clones, approximately 80% of them appearing once. With respect to this clone: Its matching antigen is unknown.

Findings of the study overall: For most TCR beta V segments, an earlier analysis put the productive rate at about 87% or about 30% of the time.

The sequence was obtained from a middle-aged woman in good health and CMV-seronegative. Sequenced: PBMCs.

The CDR3 DNA is TGTGCCAGCAGTTCCACCAGACAGGGAATGAACACTGAAGCTTTCTTT. It codes for CASSSTRQGMNTEAFF. The chain employs TRBV28 and TRBJ1-1, with 7 bases matching TRBD1. Germline V lookup: CDR1 MDHEN, CDR2 SYDVKM. There are 16 residues in the CDR3. V lost 4 bases, J lost 0 bases, and 8 bases stayed unmatched.